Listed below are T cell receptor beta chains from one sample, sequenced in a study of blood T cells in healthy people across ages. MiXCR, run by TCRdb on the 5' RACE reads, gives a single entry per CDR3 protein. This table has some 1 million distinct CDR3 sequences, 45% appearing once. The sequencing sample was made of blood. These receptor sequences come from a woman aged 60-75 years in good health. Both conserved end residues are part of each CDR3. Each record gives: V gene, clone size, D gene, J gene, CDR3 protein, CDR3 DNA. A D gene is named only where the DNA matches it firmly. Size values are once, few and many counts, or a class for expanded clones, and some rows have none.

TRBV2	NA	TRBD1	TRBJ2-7	CASIRGKAYEQYF	TGTGCCAGCATCAGGGGGAAGGCCTACGAGCAGTACTTC
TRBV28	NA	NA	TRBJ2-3	CASSSRRATTEDTQYF	TGTGCCAGCAGTTCCCGTCGGGCCACTACTGAAGATACGCAGTATTTT
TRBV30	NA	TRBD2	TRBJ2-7	CAWRAGTSRYEQYF	TGTGCCTGGAGGGCTGGGACTAGCCGGTACGAGCAGTACTTC
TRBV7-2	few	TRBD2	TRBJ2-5	CASSWRPGLARETQYF	TGTGCCAGCAGCTGGCGCCCCGGACTAGCCCGGGAGACCCAGTACTTC
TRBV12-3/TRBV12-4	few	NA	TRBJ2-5	CASSFPGSQETQYF	TGTGCCAGCAGTTTCCCAGGGTCCCAAGAGACCCAGTACTTC
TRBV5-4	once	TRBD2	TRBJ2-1	CASSQVDGRLGEQFF	TGTGCCAGCAGCCAAGTTGACGGGAGGCTTGGTGAGCAGTTCTTC
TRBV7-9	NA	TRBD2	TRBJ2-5	CASSADNVREQYF	TGTGCCAGCAGCGCCGACAATGTGCGGGAGCAGTACTTC
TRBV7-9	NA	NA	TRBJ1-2	CASSLDSVGYGYTF	TGTGCCAGCAGCTTGGACAGTGTGGGGTATGGCTACACCTTC
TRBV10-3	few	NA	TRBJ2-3	CAISDGGSWADTQYF	TGTGCCATCAGTGACGGAGGGAGTTGGGCAGATACGCAGTATTTT
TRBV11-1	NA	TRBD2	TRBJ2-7	CASSLTASGTYEQYF	TGTGCCAGCAGCTTAACAGCTAGCGGGACCTACGAGCAGTACTTC
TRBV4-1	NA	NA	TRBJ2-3	CASSQEGALGTDTQYF	TGCGCCAGCAGCCAAGAGGGGGCGCTTGGTACAGATACGCAGTATTTT
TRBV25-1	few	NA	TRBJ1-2	CASSRGAYGYTF	TGTGCCAGCAGTAGGGGGGCATATGGCTACACCTTC
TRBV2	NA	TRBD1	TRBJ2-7	CASRQGDSPWEQYF	TGTGCCAGCAGGCAGGGGGATTCTCCCTGGGAGCAGTACTTC
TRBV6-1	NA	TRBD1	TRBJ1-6	CASSIRDRSWRALHF	TGTGCCAGCAGTATCCGGGACAGGTCCTGGAGGGCCCTCCACTTT
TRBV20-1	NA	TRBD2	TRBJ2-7	CSAPQHRREGPNEQYF	TGCAGTGCCCCTCAACATCGGCGGGAGGGCCCGAACGAGCAGTACTTC
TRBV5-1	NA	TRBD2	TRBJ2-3	CASSLVLAGVGGDTQYF	TGCGCCAGCAGCTTGGTTCTAGCGGGAGTTGGGGGCGATACGCAGTATTTT
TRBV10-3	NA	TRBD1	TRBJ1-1	CAISPGGEAFF	TGTGCCATCAGTCCAGGGGGAGAAGCTTTCTTT
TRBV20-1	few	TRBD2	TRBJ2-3	CSASGLAGGRPVTDTQYF	TGCAGTGCTAGCGGACTAGCGGGAGGCCGGCCGGTCACAGATACGCAGTATTTT
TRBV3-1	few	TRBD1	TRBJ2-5	CASSYLQGSGKETQYF	TGTGCCAGCAGCTACCTACAGGGGAGCGGAAAAGAGACCCAGTACTTC
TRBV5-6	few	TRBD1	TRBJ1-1	CASLQTGKNTEAFF	TGTGCCAGCCTACAGACAGGGAAGAACACTGAAGCTTTCTTT
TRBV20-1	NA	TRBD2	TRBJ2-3	CSASPAGVSDTQYF	TGCAGTGCTAGTCCAGCGGGAGTGAGCGATACGCAGTATTTT
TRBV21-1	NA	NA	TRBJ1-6	CASSKGVTVYNSPLHF	TGTGCCAGCAGCAAAGGGGTGACAGTTTATAATTCACCCCTCCACTTT
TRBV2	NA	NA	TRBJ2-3	CASSDNRVSTDTQYF	TGTGCCAGCAGTGATAACAGGGTCAGCACAGATACGCAGTATTTT
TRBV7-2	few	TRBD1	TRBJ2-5	CASSLGGQSQETQYF	TGTGCCAGCAGCTTAGGGGGACAGAGCCAAGAGACCCAGTACTTC
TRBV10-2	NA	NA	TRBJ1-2	CATSKGNNYGYTF	TGCGCCACCAGCAAAGGGAATAACTATGGCTACACCTTC
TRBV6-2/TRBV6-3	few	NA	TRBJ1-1	CASTFGTPTEAFF	TGTGCCAGTACCTTTGGGACACCCACTGAAGCTTTCTTT
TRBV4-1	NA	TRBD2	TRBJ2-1	CASSQEGTSGGDEQFF	TGCGCCAGCAGCCAAGAGGGGACTAGCGGGGGGGATGAGCAGTTCTTC
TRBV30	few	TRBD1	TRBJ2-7	CAWTPAGGSYEQYF	TGTGCCTGGACCCCGGCAGGGGGATCCTACGAGCAGTACTTC
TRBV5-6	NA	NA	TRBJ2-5	CASSSPEVSETQYF	TGTGCCAGCAGCAGTCCTGAGGTCTCAGAGACCCAGTACTTC
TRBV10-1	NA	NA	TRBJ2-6	CASSGSGSGANVLTF	TGCGCCAGCAGTGGGTCAGGCTCTGGGGCCAACGTCCTGACTTTC
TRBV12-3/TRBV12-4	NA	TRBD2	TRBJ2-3	CASSFNGTSGRANTQYF	TGTGCCAGCAGTTTTAATGGGACTAGCGGGAGGGCAAATACGCAGTATTTT
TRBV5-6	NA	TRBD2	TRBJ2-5	CASSDGTSGRLGQETQYF	TGTGCCAGCAGCGATGGGACTAGCGGGCGTCTCGGCCAAGAGACCCAGTACTTC
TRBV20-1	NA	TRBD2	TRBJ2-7	CSAQRSSGSSYEQYF	TGCAGTGCTCAGCGTTCTAGCGGGAGCTCCTACGAGCAGTACTTC